Below, one TCR beta chain is given with its context. PCR was performed using 60 Vbeta and 13 Jbeta primers. The assay was immunoSEQ multiplex PCR, and TCRdb's table has in-frame clones only and misses some. The profile shows about 130,000 clones, about 73% of them singletons. The length of the CDR3 is 13 residues. CDR1 and CDR2 from the germline V gene are SGHNT and YENEEA. Trimming left V 4 bases short and J 6 bases short, with 10 bases between. This sample stems from a study of cytomegalovirus exposure and HLA in healthy donors. This sequence originates from a woman in her fifties or sixties in good health and CMV-seropositive. The V call is TRBV11-3, the J call TRBJ1-5; tentatively, D is TRBD1 (5 bases). Sequenced sample: PBMCs. In nucleotides, the CDR3 is TGTGCCAGCAGCTCAGGGCACACTCAGCCCCAGCATTTT. It yields the protein CASSSGHTQPQHF.